This T cell receptor beta chain was captured by sequencing in a study of CD4 T cells in relation to SARS-CoV-2 and coronaviruses. The wider study: ViraFEST: approximately 10-day antigen culture of PBMCs, then TCR beta CDR3 sequencing. No peptide or an HIV-1 Nef peptide pool served as negative control.

With regard to this clone: Its antigen is still unknown.

Unexposed donor CD4+ T cells date from about 2011-2018, before the COVID-19 pandemic. After about 10 days of culture, CD4+ T cells were isolated. Cells permitting, SARS-CoV-2 S/N and four cold-coronavirus spikes were tested on unexposed-donor CD4+ T cells. On days 3 and 7, cultures got half fresh IL-2 medium. The CDR3 contains 15 residues. In germline, CDR1 is SGHRS, CDR2 YFSETQ. Germline trimming cut 4 bases from V and 2 bases from J; bases unmatched to any gene: 8. Method: immunoSEQ multiplex PCR; TCRdb's copy keeps in-frame clones and lacks some. The data contain about 21,000 clones, 76% of them singletons.

This chain links TRBV5-1 with TRBJ2-5; 7 nucleotides match TRBD1. This TCR came from a human donor in good health. The material sequenced was CD4+ T cells from PBMCs, cultured in vitro. CDR3 sequence (DNA): TGCGCCAGCAGCCTCCAGACAGGGCCACAAGAGACCCAGTACTTC. Its protein is CASSLQTGPQETQYF.